This T cell receptor (beta chain) appears in the sequencing data of a study of blood T cell repertoires in COVID-19. Generated by immunoSEQ multiplex PCR, the TCRdb table keeps only in-frame clones and is missing some. This sample has approximately 300,000 clones, with approximately 83% found just once. Germline V gene sequence: CDR1 SGHTA, CDR2 FQGNSA. This CDR3 contains 15 residues. Trimming removed 6 bases at V and 0 bases at J, with 12 bases between. The sequenced material came from PBMCs or T cells enriched from blood (not recorded which). The sequence was collected from a woman aged 25 to 45 who had recovered from COVID-19. V and J are TRBV7-2 and TRBJ1-3; D is possibly TRBD1 (6 bases). CDR3: CASRQTGASGNTIYF. CDR3 bases: TGTGCCAGCAGACAGACAGGAGCCTCTGGAAACACCATATATTTT.